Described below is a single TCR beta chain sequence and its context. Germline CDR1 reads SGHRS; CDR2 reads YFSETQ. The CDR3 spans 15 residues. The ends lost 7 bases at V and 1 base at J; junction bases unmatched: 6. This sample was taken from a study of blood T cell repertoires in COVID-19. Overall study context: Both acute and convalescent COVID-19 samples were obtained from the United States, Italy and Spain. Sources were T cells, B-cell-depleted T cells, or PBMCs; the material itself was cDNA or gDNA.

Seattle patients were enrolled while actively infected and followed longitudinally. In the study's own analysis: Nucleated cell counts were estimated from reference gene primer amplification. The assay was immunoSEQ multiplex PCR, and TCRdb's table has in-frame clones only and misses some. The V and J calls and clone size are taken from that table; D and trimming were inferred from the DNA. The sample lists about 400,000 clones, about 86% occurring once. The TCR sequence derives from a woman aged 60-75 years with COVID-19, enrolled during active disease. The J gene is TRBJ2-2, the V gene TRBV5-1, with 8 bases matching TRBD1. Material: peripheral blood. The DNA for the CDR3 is TGCGCCAGCCGCGAAGGGACAGGGAACACCGGGGAGCTGTTTTTT. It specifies CASREGTGNTGELFF.